The 24 T cell receptor beta chains below were found in one sample sequenced in a study of blood T cell repertoires in COVID-19. The data were produced by immunoSEQ multiplex PCR, yet TCRdb's version contains in-frame clones alone and is incomplete. The sample consists of under 250,000 clones, over 80% of them appearing once. The sample was peripheral blood. These receptors originate from a woman between 40 and 55 years old who had recovered from COVID-19.

The chain employs TRBV5-5 and TRBJ2-5; 13 bases map to TRBD2. Germline CDR1 SGHKS, CDR2 YYEKEE (reference sequence). V shed 0 bases and J 1 base; nucleotides not matched to a gene: 0. The CDR3 contains 16 residues. This chain's CDR3 is CASSLGLAGGQETQYF. The CDR3 DNA follows: TGTGCCAGCAGCTTGGGACTAGCGGGGGGCCAAGAGACCCAGTACTTC. The full variable domain, with the rest looked up from reference TRBV5-5 and TRBJ2-5, is DAGVTQSPTHLIKTRGQQVTLRCSPISGHKSVSWYQQVLGQGPQFIFQYYEKEERGRGNFPDRFSARQFPNYSSELNVNALLLGDSALYLCASSLGLAGGQETQYFGPGTRLLVL.

This clone was seen more than once but under ten times. This chain uses TRBV28 with TRBJ1-5; D gene uncertain. Trimming took 5 bases from V and 7 from J, leaving 12 bases between them. The CDR3 extends over 13 amino acids. From germline, CDR1 is MDHEN and CDR2 SYDVKM. For the CDR3, the DNA is TGTGCCAGCAGTACTAATAGGGAGCAGCCCCAGCATTTT. It codes for CASSTNREQPQHF.

This clone was picked up one time. This chain joins TRBV7-9 and TRBJ1-2; D gene uncertain. CDR3 length equals 16 residues. V was trimmed by 1 base and J by 3 bases, leaving 15 bases between them. Germline CDR1 reads SEHNR; CDR2 reads FQNEAQ (reference sequence). This CDR3 reads CASSLVSLLGDYGYTF. The CDR3 DNA reads TGTGCCAGCAGCTTAGTCTCCCTACTCGGGGACTATGGCTACACCTTC.

The chain uses TRBV5-1 and TRBJ1-1, with 8 bases identical to TRBD1. Trimming at V came to 7 bases and at J to 1 base, leaving 9 bases not matched to a gene. From germline, CDR1 is SGHRS and CDR2 YFSETQ. The CDR3 extends over 15 amino acids. As DNA, the CDR3 is TGCGCCAGCGCGACGGGACAGGTGACGAACACTGAAGCTTTCTTT. Protein: CASATGQVTNTEAFF.

The V call is TRBV9, the J call TRBJ2-5; no firm D call. Germline CDR1 reads SGDLS; CDR2 reads YYNGEE. This CDR3 has 11 residues. Deletions cut 7 bases from V and 7 bases from J, with 11 bases between. The CDR3 sequence is CASGTVGTQYF. CDR3 nucleotide sequence: TGTGCCAGCGGTACAGTGGGGACCCAGTACTTC.

This clone appeared a few times. This chain joins TRBV7-9 and TRBJ2-7; D ambiguous. Germline CDR1 reads SEHNR; CDR2 reads FQNEAQ (reference sequence). The V end lost 1 base, the J end lost 3 bases, and 13 bases lay between the germline ends. The CDR3 length is 15 residues. CDR3 protein: CASSLEATFGYEQYF. For the CDR3, the DNA is TGTGCCAGCAGCTTAGAAGCCACCTTTGGCTACGAGCAGTACTTC.

This sequence joins TRBV24-1 and TRBJ2-3; 14 bases align to TRBD2. The germline CDR1 and CDR2 sequences are KGHDR and SFDVKD. Trimming took 3 bases from V and 1 from J; bases not matched to a gene: 8. The CDR3 spans 19 residues. The CDR3 DNA reads as TGTGCCACCAGTGATAACGGACTAGCGGGGGGCCGTCGCACAGATACGCAGTATTTT. Its protein is CATSDNGLAGGRRTDTQYF.

The chain carries TRBV27 and TRBJ2-3; possibly TRBD2 for D (7 bases). Germline CDR1 is MNHEY and CDR2 is SMNVEV (reference sequence). V lost 6 bases to trimming and J lost 6 bases, with 22 bases between them. The CDR3 consists of 16 residues. CDR3 loop: CASSRRWGGLLDTQYF. DNA for the CDR3: TGTGCCAGCAGCCGCCGTTGGGGGGGCCTTTTGGATACGCAGTATTTT.

This chain uses TRBV27 with TRBJ2-7; the D gene is possibly TRBD1 (6 bases). Trimming stripped 6 bases from V and 6 bases from J, with 15 bases between. Germline V gene data show CDR1 as MNHEY and CDR2 as SMNVEV (reference sequence). CDR3 size: 13 residues. CDR3 coding DNA: TGTGCCAGCAGGGACAGACACCCTTCCGAGCAGTACTTC. Residues: CASRDRHPSEQYF.

The chain links TRBV5-1 to TRBJ1-6; TRBD1 agrees at 12 bases. Germline CDR1 and CDR2: SGHRS and YFSETQ. The CDR3 has 20 amino acids. The V segment lost 4 bases and the J segment 1 base; nucleotides outside the gene matches: 12. For the CDR3, the DNA is TGCGCCAGCAGCAATAGCCCCGGGACAGGGGGCGAGTCCTATAATTCACCCCTCCACTTT. It translates to CASSNSPGTGGESYNSPLHF.

This clone was counted only a few times. The J gene is TRBJ1-4, the V gene TRBV4-2; TRBD1 agrees at 9 bases. Germline lookup yields CDR1 LGHNA and CDR2 YNFKEQ. V trimming: 0 bases; J trimming: 10 bases; junction bases outside the gene matches: 6. The CDR3 loop spans 15 amino acids. This chain's CDR3 is CASSQEGGQGRKLFF. CDR3 sequence (DNA): TGTGCCAGCAGCCAAGAAGGCGGACAGGGGCGAAAACTGTTTTTT.

This clone has a single count. CDR3 sequence: CASSLFQTKNIQYF. In DNA, the CDR3 is TGTGCCAGCAGCTTGTTCCAAACCAAAAACATTCAGTACTTC. The rearrangement links TRBV5-6 to TRBJ2-4, with D unclear. The CDR3 consists of 14 residues. Germline CDR1 reads SGHDT; CDR2 reads YYEEEE. Between the trimmed V and J ends, which lost 1 base and 2 bases, there was a span of 7 bases. The variable domain in full, with the rest retrieved from reference TRBV5-6 and TRBJ2-4, is DAGVTQSPTHLIKTRGQQVTLRCSPKSGHDTVSWYQQALGQGPQFIFQYYEEEERQRGNFPDRFSGHQFPNYSSELNVNALLLGDSALYLCASSLFQTKNIQYFGAGTRLSVL.

This chain uses TRBV19 with TRBJ2-4; D is ambiguous. The V gene's germline CDR1 is LNHDA and CDR2 SQIVND (reference sequence). The ends were cut back, 2 bases at V and 6 bases at J, with 17 bases in the middle. The CDR3 spans 16 residues. CDR3: CASSILSQVGRNIQYF. The CDR3 DNA sequence: TGTGCCAGTAGTATACTATCTCAAGTTGGTAGAAACATTCAGTACTTC.

The chain combines TRBV5-6 with TRBJ2-5; 9 bases fit TRBD2. Per germline, CDR1 SGHDT and CDR2 YYEEEE. With V trimmed by 0 bases and J by 3 bases, 6 bases remained unmatched. The CDR3 has 16 amino acids. The CDR3 is CASSLGAGGPKETQYF. The CDR3 nucleotides read TGTGCCAGCAGCTTGGGAGCGGGGGGACCTAAAGAGACCCAGTACTTC.

The chain combines TRBV10-3 with TRBJ1-6; no clear D. The ends were cut back, 2 bases at V and 7 bases at J, with 9 bases in the middle. Germline V gene sequence: CDR1 ENHRY, CDR2 SYGVKD. CDR3 length: 14 amino acids. CDR3 coding DNA: TGTGCCATCAGTGAGGGCAGCGGCAATTCACCCCTCCACTTT. Translated: CAISEGSGNSPLHF.

V usage is TRBV30 and J usage is TRBJ2-1, with D possibly being TRBD1 (5 bases). V lost 3 bases and J 0 bases, leaving 12 bases between the germline ends. Per the germline V gene, CDR1 is GTSNPN and CDR2 is SVGIG (reference sequence). The CDR3 length is 15 residues. CDR3 bases: TGTGCCTGGAGCCCCGACAGTGGCTCCTACAATGAGCAGTTCTTC. Encoded protein: CAWSPDSGSYNEQFF.

V usage is TRBV6-5 and J usage is TRBJ1-2; D is ambiguous. The germline V gene has CDR1 MNHEY and CDR2 SVGAGI. The V and J ends lost 6 bases and 7 bases respectively, with 15 bases between them. This CDR3 is 13 amino acids long. The CDR3 region is CASRTSGDGGYTF. The DNA for the CDR3 is TGTGCCAGCAGAACCTCCGGAGATGGTGGCTACACCTTC.

V and J are TRBV7-9 and TRBJ2-4; 9 bases are a match to TRBD2. The trim removed 3 bases at V and 2 bases at J, leaving 2 bases unmatched. The CDR3 contains 15 residues. Per germline, CDR1 SEHNR and CDR2 FQNEAQ (reference sequence). This chain's CDR3 is CASSLSGGPKNIQYF. DNA for the CDR3: TGTGCCAGCAGCTTGAGCGGGGGGCCCAAAAACATTCAGTACTTC.

V gene TRBV10-1 combines with J gene TRBJ1-3, with 7 bases aligning to TRBD1. The ends lost 3 bases at V and 0 bases at J; junction bases unmatched: 2. The CDR3 consists of 15 residues. Germline CDR1 is WNHNN and CDR2 is SYGVQD (reference sequence). CDR3 amino acids: CASSDRTGSGNTIYF. CDR3 nucleotides: TGCGCCAGCAGTGATCGGACAGGCTCTGGAAACACCATATATTTT.

The chain employs TRBV7-2 and TRBJ1-5; perhaps TRBD1 as D (6 bases). V shed 6 bases and J shed 7 bases, with 16 bases lying between them. The V gene's germline CDR1 is SGHTA and CDR2 FQGNSA. The CDR3 contains 14 residues. CDR3 loop: CASSVGGAGQPQHF. The CDR3 DNA reads as TGTGCCAGCAGTGTAGGGGGGGCTGGACAGCCCCAGCATTTT.

This clone was detected only once. V usage is TRBV19 and J usage is TRBJ2-7; 7 bases are a match to TRBD1. Germline CDR1 is LNHDA and CDR2 is SQIVND (reference sequence). V was clipped by 6 bases and J by 6 bases; unmatched bases: 8. The CDR3 runs 13 residues. In DNA form, the CDR3 reads TGTGCCAGTAGCATACAGGGGAGAGGCGAGCAGTACTTC. It codes for CASSIQGRGEQYF.

V gene TRBV2 combines with J gene TRBJ1-4; 10 bases are a match to TRBD1. CDR3 size: 16 residues. Looked up from germline, CDR1 is SNHLY and CDR2 is FYNNEI. J lost 8 bases, V lost 1 base, and 7 bases had no gene match. CDR3 DNA: TGTGCCAGCAGTGAAGGGTCTGGACAGGGGGGAGAAAAACTGTTTTTT. As protein: CASSEGSGQGGEKLFF.

The V and J genes are TRBV28 and TRBJ1-5; D is ambiguous. The CDR3 sequence is 15 residues long. The germline CDR1 and CDR2 sequences are MDHEN and SYDVKM. The germline V and J ends were trimmed by 3 bases and 1 base, with 10 bases remaining between them. The CDR3 loop is CASSFSGRSNQPQHF. CDR3 coding DNA: TGTGCCAGCAGTTTTAGTGGTCGAAGCAATCAGCCCCAGCATTTT. Complete variable domain (other parts from reference TRBV28 and TRBJ1-5): DVKVTQSSRYLVKRTGEKVFLECVQDMDHENMFWYRQDPGLGLRLIYFSYDVKMKEKGDIPEGYSVSREKKERFSLILESASTNQTSMYLCASSFSGRSNQPQHFGDGTRLSIL.

The rearrangement links TRBV5-6 to TRBJ1-5; no firm D call. The germline V gene encodes CDR1 SGHDT and CDR2 YYEEEE. V lost 4 bases and J lost 9, with 11 bases in between. The CDR3 contains 12 residues. The CDR3 DNA sequence: TGTGCCAGCAGCGAGGGCTCGACGCCCCAGCATTTT. This gives the protein CASSEGSTPQHF.